These 19 T cell receptor beta chains share one sample of origin, sequenced in a study of T cell responses to AZD1222 COVID-19 vaccine. The data were produced by immunoSEQ multiplex PCR, yet TCRdb's version contains in-frame clones alone and is incomplete. The table includes about 97,000 clones, around 83% detected once. Sample: peripheral blood, taken on day 0 of AZD1222 vaccination. The receptors here all came from an adult in good health.

The gene calls are TRBV19 and TRBJ1-5, with D perhaps TRBD1 (5 bases). The CDR3 extends over 19 amino acids. The V gene lost 0 bases and the J gene lost 0 bases, with 18 bases spanning the gap. Germline V gene data show CDR1 as LNHDA and CDR2 as SQIVND (reference sequence). This CDR3 reads CASSIDRKRGINSNQPQHF. The CDR3 DNA follows: TGTGCCAGTAGTATAGATCGAAAAAGGGGCATCAATAGCAATCAGCCCCAGCATTTT.

J is TRBJ2-6 and V is TRBV19; D is unresolved. V shed 7 bases and J shed 9 bases, with 16 bases lying between them. This CDR3 comprises 14 residues. Looked up from germline, CDR1 is LNHDA and CDR2 is SQIVND (reference sequence). Here the CDR3 reads CASNQNSALNVLTF. The CDR3 coding sequence is TGTGCCAGTAATCAAAATTCTGCGCTCAACGTCCTGACTTTC.

This clone appeared once. CDR3 sequence reads: CASSLLAPTLNTGELFF. The CDR3 DNA sequence: TGTGCCAGCAGCTTATTAGCCCCTACCCTGAACACCGGGGAGCTGTTTTTT. The V and J genes are TRBV7-2 and TRBJ2-2; D unresolved. The V gene's germline CDR1 is SGHTA and CDR2 FQGNSA. The CDR3 covers 17 residues. Trimming left V 2 bases short and J 1 base short, with 14 bases between.

A few counts support this clone. This chain links TRBV11-2 with TRBJ2-6; 8 bases match TRBD1. The CDR3 is 19 amino acids. Looked up from germline, CDR1 is SGHAT and CDR2 is FQNNGV. V gave up 6 bases and J gave up 1 base; unmatched junction bases: 14. The CDR3 DNA sequence: TGTGCCAGCAGTCAAATTCTCTCAGGGGGCAGGTCTGGGGCCAACGTCCTGACTTTC. Its protein is CASSQILSGGRSGANVLTF.

Points on this clone: At the DNA level, this CDR3 is encoded by other sequences in the same sample as well. The chain carries TRBV5-1 and TRBJ2-2; 7 positions match TRBD1. Unmatched junction bases numbered 1, after V lost 2 bases and J lost 0 bases. The CDR3 is made up of 15 amino acids. CDR1 SGHRS and CDR2 YFSETQ come from the germline V gene. The CDR3 is CASSLGTANTGELFF. CDR3 nucleotide sequence: TGCGCCAGCAGCTTAGGGACAGCGAACACCGGGGAGCTGTTTTTT.

This clone appeared once. The chain has TRBV5-3 and TRBJ1-1; 7 bases are shared with TRBD1. TRBV5-3 is noted as an ORF with a role that remains uncertain. The V and J ends lost 4 bases and 2 bases, in that order; junction bases with no gene match: 8. The CDR3 is 15 amino acids. The CDR3 loop is CARSDPQGGNTEAFF. In DNA form, the CDR3 reads TGTGCCAGAAGCGACCCCCAGGGGGGAAACACTGAAGCTTTCTTT.

The genes are TRBV3-1 (or the pseudogene TRBV3-2) and TRBJ2-5, with D maybe TRBD1 (6 bases). V lost 0 bases and J lost 4, with 12 bases in between. The CDR3 consists of 15 residues. Germline values: CDR1 LGHDT, CDR2 YNNKEL (reference sequence). CDR3 in DNA: TGTGCCAGCAGCCAAGATTTCAGAGGGGGAGAGACCCAGTACTTC. Protein: CASSQDFRGGETQYF.

This clone appeared a single time. The chain is built from TRBV11-3 and TRBJ1-6; no clear D gene. The V gene lost 0 bases and the J gene lost 7 bases, with 7 bases spanning the gap. This CDR3 region has 14 residues. The germline V gene encodes CDR1 SGHNT and CDR2 YENEEA. The CDR3 protein is CASSLEGPNSPLHF. CDR3 sequence (DNA): TGTGCCAGCAGCTTAGAGGGCCCAAATTCACCCCTCCACTTT.

This chain links TRBV7-2 with TRBJ2-2, with D possibly TRBD2 on 6 matching bases. The CDR3 is 15 amino acids. Germline CDR1 is SGHTA and CDR2 is FQGNSA. Trimming left V 1 base short and J 7 bases short, with 13 bases between. The CDR3 DNA sequence: TGTGCCAGCAGCTTAGACGGGGGTGTCGGCGGGGAGCTGTTTTTT. Its protein is CASSLDGGVGGELFF.

This clone was recorded once. This rearrangement joins TRBV4-2 to TRBJ1-3, with D unclear. Germline V lookup: CDR1 LGHNA, CDR2 YNFKEQ. V was shortened by 1 base and J by 0 bases, with 10 bases between the two germline ends. The CDR3 extends over 16 amino acids. The CDR3 loop is CASSQGGGRSGNTIYF. The CDR3 nucleotides read TGTGCCAGCAGCCAAGGAGGCGGACGCTCTGGAAACACCATATATTTT.

The chain has TRBV19 and TRBJ1-1; maybe TRBD1 (5 bases). The V and J ends lost 3 bases and 0 bases respectively, with 8 bases between them. Germline CDR1 reads LNHDA; CDR2 reads SQIVND (reference sequence). The CDR3 totals 14 residues. CDR3 in amino acids: CASSIDSMNTEAFF. In DNA form, the CDR3 reads TGTGCCAGTAGTATCGACAGTATGAACACTGAAGCTTTCTTT.

On this clone itself: One junction end does not reproduce the germline sequence, and a read error may be involved. The CDR3: CASSLTGGPLLF. The CDR3 DNA follows: TGTGCCAGCAGCCTTACAGGAGGCCCGTTGCTCTTC. The chain has TRBV5-6 and TRBJ2-1; D tentatively reads TRBD1 or TRBD2 (5 bases each). The CDR3 totals 12 residues. Germline assignment: CDR1 SGHDT and CDR2 YYEEEE.

This chain connects TRBV11-2 to TRBJ2-1, with a possible D match to TRBD2 (5 bases). V lost 1 base to trimming and J lost 10 bases, with 14 bases between them. Germline V gene data show CDR1 as SGHAT and CDR2 as FQNNGV. This CDR3 has 14 amino acids. The CDR3 sequence: CASSLASLAVEQFF. Here the CDR3 DNA reads TGTGCCAGCAGCTTAGCTTCCCTAGCAGTAGAGCAGTTCTTC.

The gene calls are TRBV28 and TRBJ1-4, with D uncertain. CDR3 length: 11 residues. Deletions cut 1 base from V and 7 bases from J, with 1 base between. The germline V gene encodes CDR1 MDHEN and CDR2 SYDVKM. CDR3 nucleotide sequence: TGTGCCAGCAGTTTATCTGAAAAACTGTTTTTT. It translates to CASSLSEKLFF.

The rearrangement uses TRBV28 and TRBJ1-5; possibly TRBD1 for D (6 bases). This CDR3 has 13 residues. Germline lookup yields CDR1 MDHEN and CDR2 SYDVKM. V dropped 5 bases and J dropped 4 bases, with 9 bases sitting between them. CDR3 sequence: CASSHRANQPQHF. For the CDR3, the DNA is TGTGCCAGCAGTCACAGGGCTAATCAGCCCCAGCATTTT.

J is TRBJ2-1 and V is TRBV7-8; the match to TRBD2 covers 10 bases. CDR1 is SGHVS and CDR2 is FQNEAQ in the germline V gene. The CDR3 extends over 14 amino acids. Trimming at V came to 5 bases and at J to 9 bases, leaving 7 bases not matched to a gene. The CDR3 region has the DNA TGTGCCAGCAGCCCAGCGGGGGGGCCGATTGAGCAGTTCTTC. Amino acids: CASSPAGGPIEQFF. The complete variable domain, with remaining parts taken from reference TRBV7-8 and TRBJ2-1, reads GAGVSQSPRYKVAKRGQDVALRCDPISGHVSLFWYQQALGQGPEFLTYFQNEAQLDKSGLPSDRFFAERPEGSVSTLKIQRTQQEDSAVYLCASSPAGGPIEQFFGPGTRLTVL.

The chain carries TRBV5-1 and TRBJ2-1; D remains unclear. Trimming shortened V by 4 bases and J by 5 bases, and 13 bases separated the two germline ends. The germline gives CDR1 SGHRS, CDR2 YFSETQ. The length of the CDR3 is 14 residues. The CDR3 coding sequence is TGCGCCAGCAGCACCCGACAAACCGACAATGAGCAGTTCTTC. It encodes CASSTRQTDNEQFF.

The genes are TRBV19 and TRBJ1-1; perhaps TRBD1 as D (5 bases). The CDR3 runs 14 residues. Trimming removed 3 bases from V and 1 base from J, with 9 bases in between. Germline V gene sequence: CDR1 LNHDA, CDR2 SQIVND (reference sequence). The CDR3 protein is CASSIGGANTEAFF. CDR3 DNA sequence: TGTGCCAGTAGTATCGGGGGAGCGAACACTGAAGCTTTCTTT.

The J gene is TRBJ2-1, the V gene TRBV6-5; weak D call: TRBD2 (6 bases). The CDR3 loop spans 12 amino acids. Germline CDR1 reads MNHEY; CDR2 reads SVGAGI. V was clipped by 7 bases and J by 8 bases, with 12 bases between them. Here the CDR3 DNA reads TGTGCCAGCAAGGAGGGAGTATATGAGCAGTTCTTC. Its translation is CASKEGVYEQFF.